This T cell receptor (beta chain) was observed in a study of response to subunit inactivated influenza vaccine. Study-level findings and limits: Authors suggested each seasonal influenza vaccination recruits few new T cells.

TCRdb fed the RT-PCR reads into MiXCR, producing one record per CDR3 protein. The repertoire holds fewer than 800,000 distinct CDR3 sequences, with around 16% as singletons. The CDR3 sequence is 13 residues long. Per the germline V gene, CDR1 is LNHNV and CDR2 is YYDKDF (reference sequence). V lost 0 bases and J 5 bases, leaving 7 bases between the germline ends. This clonotype was observed at least ten times. Its antigen remains unidentified. The TCR comes from a man aged 45-60 years who received an inactivated influenza vaccine. The rearrangement uses TRBV15 and TRBJ1-1; the D is unclear. The sequenced sample was PBMCs from blood, obtained about 12 days after vaccination. CDR3 protein: CATSRDRGTEAFF. The CDR3 bases are TGTGCCACCAGCAGAGATCGCGGGACTGAAGCTTTCTTT.